The 19 T cell receptor beta chains listed next were all sequenced from one sample in a study of identical twins. Via MiXCR, TCRdb re-called the 5' RACE reads, giving one row per CDR3 protein. The sample includes under 300,000 distinct CDR3 sequences, roughly 8.7% of them seen just once. These sequences were also reported in another study, on yellow fever vaccine responses in identical twins.

The sequenced sample was CD8+ T cells sorted from blood. The origin of the receptors is a woman aged 18-29 years in good health.

This clonotype was detected a few times. The V call is TRBV4-1, the J call TRBJ2-7, with a weak D call TRBD2 (5 bases). Trimming stripped 4 bases from V and 7 bases from J, with 14 bases between. The germline V gene encodes CDR1 MGHRA and CDR2 YSYEKL. The CDR3 covers 13 residues. As DNA, the CDR3 is TGCGCCAGCAGCCTCCGTGGGAGCCTAGAGCAGTACTTC. It is translated as CASSLRGSLEQYF.

This clonotype was counted a few times. The J gene is TRBJ2-1, the V gene TRBV7-6; 8 bases line up with TRBD1. Germline values: CDR1 SGHVS, CDR2 FNYEAQ. The V segment lost 5 bases and the J segment 8 bases; nucleotides outside the gene matches: 8. The CDR3 runs to 14 residues. The CDR3 protein is CASSPRTGTDEQFF. The CDR3, as DNA: TGTGCCAGCAGCCCCCGGACAGGGACCGATGAGCAGTTCTTC.

The chain couples TRBV3-1 to TRBJ2-1; 9 bases match TRBD2. The length of the CDR3 is 17 residues. Trimming cost V 4 bases and J 6 bases; bases outside gene matches: 13. Germline CDR1 and CDR2: LGHDT and YNNKEL (reference sequence). The CDR3 here is CASSPKVLAGLFNEQFF. The DNA of the CDR3 is TGTGCCAGCAGCCCCAAGGTCCTAGCGGGACTTTTCAATGAGCAGTTCTTC.

This clonotype has only a few counts. CDR3 residues: CASRIERAEETQYF. In DNA, the CDR3 is TGTGCCAGCAGAATCGAGCGGGCCGAAGAGACCCAGTACTTC. The chain recombines TRBV7-3 with TRBJ2-5, with a possible D match to TRBD2 (6 bases). Trimming removed 6 bases at V and 3 bases at J, with 14 bases between. The CDR3 is 14 residues long. Per germline, CDR1 SGHTA and CDR2 FQGTGA. The variable domain in full, with the rest retrieved from reference TRBV7-3 and TRBJ2-5, is GAGVSQTPSNKVTEKGKYVELRCDPISGHTALYWYRQSLGQGPEFLIYFQGTGAADDSGLPNDRFFAVRPEGSVSTLKIQRTERGDSAVYLCASRIERAEETQYFGPGTRLLVL.

This clonotype was found many times. The chain uses TRBV11-2 and TRBJ2-2, with 7 bases matching TRBD2. J was trimmed by 0 bases and V by 2 bases; bases with no gene match: 3. CDR3 size: 16 residues. CDR1 is SGHAT, CDR2 FQNNGV, per germline. This CDR3 is CASSLLGGTNTGELFF. In DNA, the CDR3 is TGTGCCAGCAGCTTACTCGGGGGGACGAACACCGGGGAGCTGTTTTTT.

This clonotype has ten or more counts. This chain connects TRBV12-3 or TRBV12-4 to TRBJ2-3, with 12 bases that match TRBD2. The CDR3 contains 16 residues. J was trimmed by 4 bases and V by 6 bases; bases with no gene match: 8. The CDR3 loop reads CASSRLAGEDSDTQYF. Written as DNA, the CDR3 is TGTGCCAGCAGCCGACTAGCGGGAGAGGATTCAGATACGCAGTATTTT.

This clonotype turned up a few times. V usage is TRBV7-9 and J usage is TRBJ2-7; no clear D. Between the trimmed V and J ends, which lost 1 base and 7 bases, there was a span of 8 bases. The germline CDR1 and CDR2 sequences are SEHNR and FQNEAQ (reference sequence). CDR3 length equals 12 residues. Here the CDR3 reads CASSLVFEEQYF. DNA for the CDR3: TGTGCCAGCAGCTTAGTTTTCGAGGAGCAGTACTTC.

This clonotype came up a few times. J is TRBJ2-1 and V is TRBV20-1, with a possible D match to TRBD2 (6 bases). Germline V gene lookup returns CDR1 DFQATT and CDR2 SNEGSKA (reference sequence). CDR3 length: 14 amino acids. Trimming shortened V by 3 bases and J by 4 bases, and 13 bases separated the two germline ends. CDR3 coding DNA: TGCAGTGCTAGTTTAGCGGTCTCGTACAATGAGCAGTTCTTC. This translates into CSASLAVSYNEQFF.

The CDR3 sequence: CSVEDPDTLEAFF. The CDR3, as DNA: TGCAGCGTTGAAGACCCCGACACGTTGGAAGCTTTCTTT. V is TRBV29-1 and J is TRBJ1-1; D not certain. The CDR3 loop spans 13 amino acids. V was trimmed by 0 bases and J by 8 bases, leaving 13 bases between them. The germline V gene encodes CDR1 SQVTM and CDR2 ANQGSEA.

The V call is TRBV7-9, the J call TRBJ1-2; D is unresolved. Looked up from germline, CDR1 is SEHNR and CDR2 is FQNEAQ (reference sequence). The ends were cut back, 4 bases at V and 6 bases at J, with 21 bases in the middle. The length of the CDR3 is 16 residues. CDR3 DNA: TGTGCCAGCAGCTGCGTACGAGGCTTGGGGTGTGATGGCTACACCTTC. Translated: CASSCVRGLGCDGYTF.

This clonotype has ten or more counts. V usage is TRBV9 and J usage is TRBJ2-3, with D perhaps matching TRBD2 (7 bases). The CDR3 extends over 11 amino acids. From germline, CDR1 is SGDLS and CDR2 YYNGEE. Trimming shortened V by 5 bases and J by 9 bases, and 10 bases separated the two germline ends. This chain's CDR3 is CASSGGATQYF. CDR3 DNA sequence: TGTGCCAGCAGTGGGGGGGCGACGCAGTATTTT. The whole variable domain, filled in from reference TRBV9 and TRBJ2-3, reads DSGVTQTPKHLITATGQRVTLRCSPRSGDLSVYWYQQSLDQGLQFLIQYYNGEERAKGNILERFSAQQFPDLHSELNLSSLELGDSALYFCASSGGATQYFGPGTRLTVL.

In its sample, this clonotype was seen a few times. This chain connects TRBV12-3 or TRBV12-4 to TRBJ2-1, with TRBD2 matching over 9 bases. With 0 bases clipped from V and 2 bases from J, the junction kept 5 bases outside the gene matches. The CDR3 consists of 17 residues. The CDR3 reads CASSLALSGGTYNEQFF. CDR3 in DNA: TGTGCCAGCAGTTTAGCGCTGAGCGGGGGGACCTACAATGAGCAGTTCTTC.

The chain is built from TRBV20-1 and TRBJ1-3; D is unresolved. The CDR3 runs 13 residues. CDR1 and CDR2 (germline): DFQATT, SNEGSKA (reference sequence). The V end lost 5 bases, the J end lost 0 bases, and 8 bases lay between the germline ends. The CDR3 region has the DNA TGCAGTGCTGCACCTTACTCTGGAAACACCATATATTTT. This gives the protein CSAAPYSGNTIYF.

Only a few counts were recorded for this clonotype. V usage is TRBV29-1 and J usage is TRBJ2-1; TRBD2 is a possible D gene (6 bases). The CDR3 totals 11 residues. The germline V and J ends were trimmed by 3 bases and 11 bases, with 11 bases remaining between them. Germline-derived CDR1 and CDR2 are SQVTM and ANQGSEA. CDR3 amino acids: CSVESGFQQFF. The CDR3 region has the DNA TGCAGCGTTGAGAGCGGGTTTCAGCAGTTCTTC.

This clonotype was observed many times. V is TRBV6-2 or TRBV6-3 and J is TRBJ2-7; D is unclear. Looked up from germline, CDR1 is MNHEY and CDR2 is SVGEGT. The CDR3 covers 15 residues. The V end lost 2 bases, the J end lost 6 bases, and 17 bases lay between the germline ends. The CDR3 DNA follows: TGTGCCAGCAGTTACACGAAAGACGGGCCCTCCGAGCAGTACTTC. It encodes CASSYTKDGPSEQYF.

The sample holds many counts of this clonotype. The chain recombines TRBV6-5 with TRBJ2-3; 9 bases agree with TRBD1. Germline assignment: CDR1 MNHEY and CDR2 SVGAGI. Trimming at V came to 2 bases and at J to 8 bases, leaving 8 bases not matched to a gene. The CDR3 spans 15 residues. The CDR3 nucleotides are TGTGCCAGCAGTTACGGACAGGGGTTTTTCGTTACGCAGTATTTT. Its translation: CASSYGQGFFVTQYF.

This clonotype was picked up many times. The rearrangement joins TRBV7-8 to TRBJ2-7; TRBD1 is a possible D gene (6 bases). Germline lookup yields CDR1 SGHVS and CDR2 FQNEAQ. The CDR3 length is 16 residues. Trimming took off 1 base at V and 0 bases at J, with 13 bases between the two ends. CDR3 protein: CASSLGTALSSYEQYF. CDR3 nucleotides: TGTGCCAGCAGCTTAGGGACAGCCCTGAGCTCCTACGAGCAGTACTTC.

The chain joins TRBV6-5 to TRBJ2-3; D tentatively reads TRBD1 or TRBD2 (5 bases each). The V gene's germline CDR1 is MNHEY and CDR2 SVGAGI. Trimming stripped 0 bases from V and 3 bases from J, with 10 bases between. The CDR3 spans 15 residues. The CDR3 bases are TGTGCCAGCAGTTACTCCGGGGCGCTGACAGATACGCAGTATTTT. As protein: CASSYSGALTDTQYF.

This clonotype occurred a few times. V usage is TRBV2 and J usage is TRBJ2-5; 9 nucleotides align to TRBD2. The V gene's germline CDR1 is SNHLY and CDR2 FYNNEI. The V and J ends lost 3 bases and 0 bases, in that order; junction bases with no gene match: 5. The CDR3 runs 16 residues. CDR3 in amino acids: CASSESSGGNQETQYF. The CDR3 DNA is TGTGCCAGCAGTGAGTCCAGCGGGGGGAACCAAGAGACCCAGTACTTC.